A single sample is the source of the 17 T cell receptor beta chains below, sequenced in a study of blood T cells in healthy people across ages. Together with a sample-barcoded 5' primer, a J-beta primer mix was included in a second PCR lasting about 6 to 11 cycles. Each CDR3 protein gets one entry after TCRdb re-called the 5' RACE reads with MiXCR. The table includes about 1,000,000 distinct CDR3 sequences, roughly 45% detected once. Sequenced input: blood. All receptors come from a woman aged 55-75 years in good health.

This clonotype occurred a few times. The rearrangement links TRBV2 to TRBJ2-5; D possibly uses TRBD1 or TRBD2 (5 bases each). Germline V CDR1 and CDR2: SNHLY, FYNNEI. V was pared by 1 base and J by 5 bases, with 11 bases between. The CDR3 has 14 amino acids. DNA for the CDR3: TGTGCCAGCAGTGAAGTAGAAGGGACGGAGACCCAGTACTTC. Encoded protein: CASSEVEGTETQYF.

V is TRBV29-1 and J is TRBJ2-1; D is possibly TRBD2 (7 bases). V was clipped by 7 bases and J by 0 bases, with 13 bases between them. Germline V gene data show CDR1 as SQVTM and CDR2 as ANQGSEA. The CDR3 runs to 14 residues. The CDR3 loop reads CSATGRVSYNEQFF. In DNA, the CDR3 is TGCAGCGCAACAGGGAGGGTCTCCTACAATGAGCAGTTCTTC.

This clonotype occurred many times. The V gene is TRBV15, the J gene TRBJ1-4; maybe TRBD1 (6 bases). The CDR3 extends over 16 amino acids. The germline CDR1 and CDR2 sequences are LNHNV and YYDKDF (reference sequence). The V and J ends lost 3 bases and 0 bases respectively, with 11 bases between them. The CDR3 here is CATSRDRIATNEKLFF. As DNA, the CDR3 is TGTGCCACCAGCAGGGACAGAATTGCAACTAATGAAAAACTGTTTTTT.

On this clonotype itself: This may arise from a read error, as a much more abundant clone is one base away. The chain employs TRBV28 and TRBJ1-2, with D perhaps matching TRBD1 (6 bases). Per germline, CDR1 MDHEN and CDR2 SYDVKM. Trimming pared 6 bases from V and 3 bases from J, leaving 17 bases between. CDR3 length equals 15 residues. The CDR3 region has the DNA TGTGCCAGCAGACCGGGACGGGGGGCCCACTATGGCTACACCTTC. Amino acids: CASRPGRGAHYGYTF.

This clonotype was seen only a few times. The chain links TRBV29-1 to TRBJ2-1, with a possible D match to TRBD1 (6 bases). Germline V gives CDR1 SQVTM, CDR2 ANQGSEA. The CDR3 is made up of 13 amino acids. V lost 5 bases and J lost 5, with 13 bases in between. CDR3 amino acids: CSVLQGLNNEQFF. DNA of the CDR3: TGCAGCGTTTTGCAGGGGCTAAACAATGAGCAGTTCTTC.

CDR3 coding DNA: TGCAGCGTTCAGGGGGCACGGGAGACCCAGTACTTC. This encodes CSVQGARETQYF. This rearrangement joins TRBV29-1 to TRBJ2-5; 8 nucleotides agree with TRBD1. The CDR3 has 12 amino acids. Losses at the gene ends were 5 bases for V and 5 bases for J; bases not matched to a gene: 4. Germline V gene lookup returns CDR1 SQVTM and CDR2 ANQGSEA.

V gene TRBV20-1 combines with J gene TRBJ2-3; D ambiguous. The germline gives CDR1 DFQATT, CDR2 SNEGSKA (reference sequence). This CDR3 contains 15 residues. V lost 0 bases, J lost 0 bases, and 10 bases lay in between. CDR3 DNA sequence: TGCAGTGCTAGAGATGTTACTAAGAGCACAGATACGCAGTATTTT. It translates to CSARDVTKSTDTQYF.

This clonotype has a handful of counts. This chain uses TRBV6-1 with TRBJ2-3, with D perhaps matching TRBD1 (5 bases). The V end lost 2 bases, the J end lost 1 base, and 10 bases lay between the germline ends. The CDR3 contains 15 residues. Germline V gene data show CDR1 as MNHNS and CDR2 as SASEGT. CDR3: CASSEQGVGTDTQYF. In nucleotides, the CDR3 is TGTGCCAGCAGTGAACAGGGCGTAGGCACAGATACGCAGTATTTT.

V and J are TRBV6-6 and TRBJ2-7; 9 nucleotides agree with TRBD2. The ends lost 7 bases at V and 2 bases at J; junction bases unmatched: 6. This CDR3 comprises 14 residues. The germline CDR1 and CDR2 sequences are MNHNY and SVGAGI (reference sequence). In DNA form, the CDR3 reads TGTGCCAGCACCAGAGCGGGAGGCGCCTACGAGCAGTACTTC. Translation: CASTRAGGAYEQYF.

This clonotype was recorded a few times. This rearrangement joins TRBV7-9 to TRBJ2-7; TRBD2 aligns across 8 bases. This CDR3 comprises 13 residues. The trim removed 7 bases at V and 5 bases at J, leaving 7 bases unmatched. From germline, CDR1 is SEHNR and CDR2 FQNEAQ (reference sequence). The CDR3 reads CASTPGGVNEQYF. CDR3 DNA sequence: TGTGCCAGCACTCCGGGAGGGGTCAACGAGCAGTACTTC.

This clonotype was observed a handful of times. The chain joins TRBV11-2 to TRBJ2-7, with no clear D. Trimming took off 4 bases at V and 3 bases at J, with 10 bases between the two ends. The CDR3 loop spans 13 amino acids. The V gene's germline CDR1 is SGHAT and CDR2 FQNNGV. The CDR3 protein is CASSSSWDYEQYF. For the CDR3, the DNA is TGTGCCAGCAGCTCCTCCTGGGACTACGAGCAGTACTTC.

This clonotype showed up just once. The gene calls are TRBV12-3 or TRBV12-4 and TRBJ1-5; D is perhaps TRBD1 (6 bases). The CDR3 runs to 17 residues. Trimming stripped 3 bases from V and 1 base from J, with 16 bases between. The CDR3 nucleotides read TGTGCCAGCAGTTTGTTTGGGGGGGGGGCGAGCAATCAGCCCCAGCATTTT. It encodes CASSLFGGGASNQPQHF.

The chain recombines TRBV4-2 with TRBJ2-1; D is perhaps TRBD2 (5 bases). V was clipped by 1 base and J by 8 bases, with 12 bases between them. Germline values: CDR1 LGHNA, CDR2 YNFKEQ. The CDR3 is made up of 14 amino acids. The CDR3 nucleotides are TGTGCCAGCAGCCAAGTTGTCTTCGGGGATGAGCAGTTCTTC. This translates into CASSQVVFGDEQFF.

For the CDR3, the DNA is TGTGCCAGCAGCAAAGGACTCCCGGGACTTTGTGAGCAGTTCTTC. Translation: CASSKGLPGLCEQFF. This sequence joins TRBV21-1 and TRBJ2-1; TRBD2 is the table's D call and was not checked against the DNA. TRBV21-1 is designated a pseudogene. The CDR3 is 15 residues long.

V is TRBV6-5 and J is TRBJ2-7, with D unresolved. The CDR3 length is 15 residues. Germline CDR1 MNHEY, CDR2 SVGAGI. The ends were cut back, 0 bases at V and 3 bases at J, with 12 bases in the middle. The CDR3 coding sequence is TGTGCCAGCAGTTACTCGGAACTTGGGATCTACGAGCAGTACTTC. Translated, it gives CASSYSELGIYEQYF.

In DNA form, the CDR3 reads TGTGCCACCAGCAGGCCCACTGGGACTAGCGGGAGAAGCTCCTACGAGCAGTACTTC. Translating gives CATSRPTGTSGRSSYEQYF. The rearrangement uses TRBV15 and TRBJ2-7; 14 bases align to TRBD2. Unmatched junction bases numbered 10, after V lost 3 bases and J lost 0 bases. This CDR3 spans 19 amino acids. From germline, CDR1 is LNHNV and CDR2 YYDKDF (reference sequence).

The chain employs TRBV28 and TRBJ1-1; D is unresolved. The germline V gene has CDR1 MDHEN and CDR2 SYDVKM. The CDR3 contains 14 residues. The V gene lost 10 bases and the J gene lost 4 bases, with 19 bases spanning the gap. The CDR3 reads CATHGSWFGTEAFF. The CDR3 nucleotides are TGTGCCACCCACGGAAGTTGGTTTGGCACTGAAGCTTTCTTT. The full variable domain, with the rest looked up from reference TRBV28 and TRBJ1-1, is DVKVTQSSRYLVKRTGEKVFLECVQDMDHENMFWYRQDPGLGLRLIYFSYDVKMKEKGDIPEGYSVSREKKERFSLILESASTNQTSMYLCATHGSWFGTEAFFGQGTRLTVV.